These T cell receptor beta chains were read from a single sample in a study of blood T cell repertoires in COVID-19. TCRdb's table, derived via immunoSEQ multiplex PCR, lists solely in-frame clones and lacks some. The table has about 91,000 clones, 75% to 85% seen once; the top ten hold roughly a quarter. Source material: peripheral blood. These receptors originate from a man between 65 and 79 years old with acute or convalescent COVID-19. The CDR3 runs from the conserved cysteine through the conserved F or W. A D gene is named only where the DNA matches it firmly. Expanded clones get a size class; other rows say once, few or many, or leave the size out.

V gene: TRBV5-4; D gene: NA; clone size: NA; J gene: TRBJ2-5; CDR3 protein: CASSLWRSEETQYF; CDR3 DNA: TGTGCCAGCAGCTTGTGGAGGTCAGAAGAGACCCAGTACTTC
V gene: TRBV5-4; D gene: NA; clone size: few; J gene: TRBJ2-5; CDR3 protein: CASSLSGIKTQYF; CDR3 DNA: TGTGCCAGCAGCTTGTCGGGTATAAAGACCCAGTACTTC
V gene: TRBV12-5; D gene: TRBD2; clone size: NA; J gene: TRBJ2-1; CDR3 protein: CASGSTSGRALTYNEQFF; CDR3 DNA: TGTGCTAGTGGTTCGACTAGCGGGAGGGCCCTAACCTACAATGAGCAGTTCTTC
V gene: TRBV27; D gene: NA; clone size: NA; J gene: TRBJ2-5; CDR3 protein: CASSPDSPLAQYF; CDR3 DNA: TGTGCCAGCAGTCCGGACAGTCCCCTAGCCCAGTACTTC
V gene: TRBV27; D gene: TRBD2; clone size: NA; J gene: TRBJ2-1; CDR3 protein: CASRGGTRYNEQFF; CDR3 DNA: TGTGCCAGCAGGGGGGGGACGCGGTACAATGAGCAGTTCTTC
V gene: TRBV25-1; D gene: TRBD1; clone size: NA; J gene: TRBJ1-3; CDR3 protein: CASSEGTVLFSGNTIYF; CDR3 DNA: TGTGCCAGCAGTGAAGGGACAGTACTATTCTCTGGAAACACCATATATTTT
V gene: TRBV30; D gene: NA; clone size: NA; J gene: TRBJ2-5; CDR3 protein: CAWSVWGRTETQYF; CDR3 DNA: TGTGCCTGGAGTGTATGGGGGCGGACAGAGACCCAGTACTTC
V gene: TRBV15; D gene: TRBD2; clone size: NA; J gene: TRBJ2-7; CDR3 protein: CATSLGREYEQYF; CDR3 DNA: TGTGCCACCAGCTTGGGGAGGGAGTACGAGCAGTACTTC
V gene: TRBV28; D gene: NA; clone size: NA; J gene: TRBJ1-1; CDR3 protein: CASSTRHAEAFF; CDR3 DNA: TGTGCCAGCAGTACTCGACACGCTGAAGCTTTCTTT
V gene: TRBV2; D gene: TRBD1; clone size: once; J gene: TRBJ1-2; CDR3 protein: CASSPAYRGGYGYTF; CDR3 DNA: TGTGCCAGCAGTCCCGCGTACAGGGGCGGGTATGGCTACACCTTC
V gene: TRBV2; D gene: NA; clone size: NA; J gene: TRBJ1-1; CDR3 protein: CASSDEVSTEAFF; CDR3 DNA: TGTGCCAGCAGTGACGAGGTGAGCACTGAAGCTTTCTTT
V gene: TRBV7-8; D gene: NA; clone size: NA; J gene: TRBJ2-7; CDR3 protein: CASSFSTGLGEQYF; CDR3 DNA: TGTGCCAGCAGTTTTTCTACAGGGTTAGGCGAGCAGTACTTC
V gene: TRBV28; D gene: NA; clone size: NA; J gene: TRBJ1-5; CDR3 protein: CATKRPFNQPQHF; CDR3 DNA: TGTGCCACAAAGAGGCCATTTAATCAGCCCCAGCATTTT
V gene: TRBV27; D gene: TRBD1; clone size: NA; J gene: TRBJ2-7; CDR3 protein: CASSSPTGREQYF; CDR3 DNA: TGTGCCAGCAGTTCCCCGACAGGGCGAGAGCAGTACTTC
V gene: TRBV5-1; D gene: TRBD1; clone size: NA; J gene: TRBJ1-5; CDR3 protein: CASSRDSHSNQPQHF; CDR3 DNA: TGCGCCAGCAGCCGGGACAGTCATAGCAATCAGCCCCAGCATTTT
V gene: TRBV9; D gene: TRBD2; clone size: NA; J gene: TRBJ2-1; CDR3 protein: CASSVGLALTYNEQFF; CDR3 DNA: TGTGCCAGCAGCGTAGGACTAGCGCTTACCTACAATGAGCAGTTCTTC
V gene: TRBV18; D gene: NA; clone size: NA; J gene: TRBJ1-2; CDR3 protein: CASSPGDGGSIGYTF; CDR3 DNA: TGTGCCAGCTCACCAGGGGACGGGGGGTCGATTGGCTACACCTTC
V gene: TRBV27; D gene: NA; clone size: NA; J gene: TRBJ2-7; CDR3 protein: CASSPSVLGVGSRYEQYF; CDR3 DNA: TGTGCCAGCAGTCCGTCAGTACTGGGCGTTGGGAGTCGATACGAGCAGTACTTC
V gene: TRBV7-6; D gene: NA; clone size: few; J gene: TRBJ1-2; CDR3 protein: CASSPKAPQGRGYTF; CDR3 DNA: TGTGCCAGCAGCCCGAAGGCCCCCCAGGGTCGGGGCTACACCTTC
V gene: TRBV19; D gene: NA; clone size: once; J gene: TRBJ2-3; CDR3 protein: CATAVTDTQYF; CDR3 DNA: TGTGCCACCGCGGTCACAGATACGCAGTATTTT
V gene: TRBV18; D gene: TRBD1; clone size: NA; J gene: TRBJ2-6; CDR3 protein: CASSSDRGTAGANVLTF; CDR3 DNA: TGTGCCAGCTCATCGGACAGGGGGACGGCTGGGGCCAACGTCCTGACTTTC
V gene: TRBV3-1/TRBV3-2; D gene: NA; clone size: NA; J gene: TRBJ1-3; CDR3 protein: CASSTPRRDTIYF; CDR3 DNA: TGTGCCAGCAGCACACCCCGGAGGGACACCATATATTTT
V gene: TRBV6-4; D gene: TRBD2; clone size: NA; J gene: TRBJ2-1; CDR3 protein: CASSVEREAGEQFF; CDR3 DNA: TGTGCCAGCAGTGTGGAGCGGGAGGCGGGTGAGCAGTTCTTC
V gene: TRBV6-5; D gene: TRBD1; clone size: NA; J gene: TRBJ1-6; CDR3 protein: CASSLDRGTSPLHF; CDR3 DNA: TGTGCCAGCAGTTTGGACAGGGGGACTTCACCCCTCCACTTT
V gene: TRBV19; D gene: NA; clone size: NA; J gene: TRBJ1-3; CDR3 protein: CASTSGSGNTIYF; CDR3 DNA: TGTGCCAGTACCTCGGGCTCTGGAAACACCATATATTTT
V gene: TRBV15; D gene: TRBD1; clone size: NA; J gene: TRBJ1-6; CDR3 protein: CATSRGGQGNSPLHF; CDR3 DNA: TGTGCCACCAGTCGTGGTGGACAGGGAAATTCACCCCTCCACTTT
V gene: TRBV27; D gene: TRBD1; clone size: many; J gene: TRBJ1-6; CDR3 protein: CASSPTGIDSPLHF; CDR3 DNA: TGTGCCAGCAGTCCGACAGGGATCGATTCACCCCTCCACTTT
V gene: TRBV9; D gene: NA; clone size: few; J gene: TRBJ1-2; CDR3 protein: CASSPLSMRSDYGYTF; CDR3 DNA: TGTGCCAGCAGCCCCTTATCCATGAGGAGCGACTATGGCTACACCTTC
V gene: TRBV5-5; D gene: NA; clone size: once; J gene: TRBJ1-5; CDR3 protein: CASSFEGYSNQPQHF; CDR3 DNA: TGTGCCAGCAGCTTTGAGGGTTATAGCAATCAGCCCCAGCATTTT
V gene: TRBV5-4; D gene: NA; clone size: NA; J gene: TRBJ2-3; CDR3 protein: CASSRGEGRYTDTQYF; CDR3 DNA: TGTGCCAGCAGCAGGGGGGAGGGCCGATACACAGATACGCAGTATTTT